The sequence of this T cell receptor (beta chain) was determined in a study of T cell responses to AZD1222 COVID-19 vaccine. The study, taken as a whole, reports: Baseline serostatus was positive in only a handful of AZD1222 recipients.

Worth noting for this clone: What it binds is not known.

The repertoire was sequenced with immunoSEQ multiplex PCR; TCRdb's copy has only in-frame clones and lacks some. The sample has 150,000 to 200,000 clones, just over 90% seen once. Germline V gene lookup returns CDR1 LGHDT and CDR2 YNNKEL (reference sequence). There are 19 residues in the CDR3. The V end was cut by 2 bases, the J end by 0 bases, with 22 bases between. The source of this sequence is an adult who received the AZD1222 COVID-19 vaccine. The sequencing used peripheral blood, collected 28 days after the second AZD1222 dose. The chain combines TRBV3-1 (or the pseudogene TRBV3-2) with TRBJ1-2, with D hard to call. CDR3 loop: CASSQFLETASLANYGYTF. The CDR3, as DNA: TGTGCCAGCAGCCAATTTCTGGAAACAGCTAGTTTAGCTAACTATGGCTACACCTTC.